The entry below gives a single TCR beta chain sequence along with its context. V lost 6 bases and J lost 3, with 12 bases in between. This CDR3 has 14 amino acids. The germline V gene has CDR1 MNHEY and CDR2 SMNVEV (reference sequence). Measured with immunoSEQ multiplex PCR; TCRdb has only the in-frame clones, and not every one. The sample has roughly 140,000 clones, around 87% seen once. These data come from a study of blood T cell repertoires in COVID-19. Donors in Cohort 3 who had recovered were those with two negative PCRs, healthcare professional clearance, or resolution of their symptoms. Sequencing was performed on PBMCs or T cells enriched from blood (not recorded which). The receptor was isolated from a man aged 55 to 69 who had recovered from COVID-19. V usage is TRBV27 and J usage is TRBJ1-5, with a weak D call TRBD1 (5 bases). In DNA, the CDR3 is TGTGCCAGCAGCGCGACAGAATACAATCAGCCCCAGCATTTT. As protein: CASSATEYNQPQHF.